These T cell receptor beta chains were read from a single sample in a study of T cells in Graves' hyperthyroidism and ophthalmopathy. TCRdb independently ran MiXCR on the multiplex PCR reads; one entry per CDR3 protein. Of 300,000 to 450,000 distinct CDR3 sequences detected, approximately 17% appear once; the ten largest clones hold around a third. Sequenced sample: blood. The receptors were sampled from a woman in her thirties with Graves' hyperthyroidism that later progressed to Graves' ophthalmopathy. Both conserved end residues are part of each CDR3. D genes are given only for firm matches. Some rows mark clone size as missing; the rest say once, few, many or name a class of expanded clone.

cdr3_nt: TGTGCCAGCAGCTTGTCCCCCAACTCAGATACGCAGTATTTT
cdr3_aa: CASSLSPNSDTQYF
d_call: -
j_call: TRBJ2-3
v_call: TRBV7-2
clone_size: -

cdr3_nt: TGCAGTGCTAATGGCGGGAAGTATGCGACAGGGGCTGACGGCTACACCTTC
cdr3_aa: CSANGGKYATGADGYTF
d_call: TRBD1
j_call: TRBJ1-2
v_call: TRBV20-1
clone_size: -

cdr3_nt: TGTGCCAGCAGCTTAAGTCCCGGTTCACCCCTCCACTTT
cdr3_aa: CASSLSPGSPLHF
d_call: -
j_call: TRBJ1-6
v_call: TRBV7-9
clone_size: many

cdr3_nt: TGTGCCAGCAGTTCCCCCGGGACTAGCGGTATCAAGACCCAGTACTTC
cdr3_aa: CASSSPGTSGIKTQYF
d_call: TRBD2
j_call: TRBJ2-5
v_call: TRBV12-3/TRBV12-4
clone_size: many

cdr3_nt: TGTGCCAGCAGCCCCCCAGCCGTTTTTGTTCTTGGGGACAATGAGCAGTTCTTC
cdr3_aa: CASSPPAVFVLGDNEQFF
d_call: -
j_call: TRBJ2-1
v_call: TRBV5-6
clone_size: -

cdr3_nt: TGCGCCAGCAGCCAAGACGTCGGACAGGGAGATGGCTACACCTTC
cdr3_aa: CASSQDVGQGDGYTF
d_call: TRBD1
j_call: TRBJ1-2
v_call: TRBV4-1
clone_size: few

cdr3_nt: TGTGCCATCAAAATACAGGGGGGCAAAAGCGATGAGCAGTTCTTC
cdr3_aa: CAIKIQGGKSDEQFF
d_call: TRBD1
j_call: TRBJ2-1
v_call: TRBV10-3
clone_size: many

cdr3_nt: TGTGCCAGCACTATTGATAACTCCGGAGGAGGGACAGATACGCAGTATTTT
cdr3_aa: CASTIDNSGGGTDTQYF
d_call: -
j_call: TRBJ2-3
v_call: TRBV2
clone_size: many

cdr3_nt: TGTGCCAGCAGCTTGGAGATTGGATACCGCTACACCTTC
cdr3_aa: CASSLEIGYRYTF
d_call: -
j_call: TRBJ1-2
v_call: TRBV5-4
clone_size: few

cdr3_nt: TGCGCCAGCAGCGCTACCGGGACTAGCGGGGGGCTCACAGATACGCAGTATTTT
cdr3_aa: CASSATGTSGGLTDTQYF
d_call: TRBD2
j_call: TRBJ2-3
v_call: TRBV4-1
clone_size: many

cdr3_nt: TGTGCCTGGAGTGCCCGCCGAGGGGGCTTCCATGAGCAGTTCTTC
cdr3_aa: CAWSARRGGFHEQFF
d_call: TRBD1
j_call: TRBJ2-1
v_call: TRBV30
clone_size: -

cdr3_nt: TGTGCCAGCAGTTTAACACGACCGGACGACGAGCAGTACTTC
cdr3_aa: CASSLTRPDDEQYF
d_call: -
j_call: TRBJ2-7
v_call: TRBV12-3/TRBV12-4
clone_size: many

cdr3_nt: TGTGCCAGCAGGACCCAGGACAGGGTTGTTACAGGCTACACCTTC
cdr3_aa: CASRTQDRVVTGYTF
d_call: TRBD1
j_call: TRBJ1-2
v_call: TRBV27
clone_size: many

cdr3_nt: TGCAGCGTTGAAGTGGAGTGGGCCACTGAAGCTTTCTTT
cdr3_aa: CSVEVEWATEAFF
d_call: -
j_call: TRBJ1-1
v_call: TRBV29-1
clone_size: -

cdr3_nt: TGCAGCGTTGAAGGAGACAGGGTTTTGGGCGAGCAGTACTTC
cdr3_aa: CSVEGDRVLGEQYF
d_call: TRBD1
j_call: TRBJ2-7
v_call: TRBV29-1
clone_size: -

cdr3_nt: TGTGCCTGGAGTGTAGGGACAGGCTTGGGAGAGCAGTACTTC
cdr3_aa: CAWSVGTGLGEQYF
d_call: TRBD1
j_call: TRBJ2-7
v_call: TRBV30
clone_size: -

cdr3_nt: TGTGCCAGCGGACAGGGTGTTTCACCCCTCCACTTT
cdr3_aa: CASGQGVSPLHF
d_call: TRBD1
j_call: TRBJ1-6
v_call: TRBV6-1
clone_size: few

cdr3_nt: TGTGCCAGCAGTTTGAAAATTTTGCTTAATTCACCCCTCCACTTT
cdr3_aa: CASSLKILLNSPLHF
d_call: -
j_call: TRBJ1-6
v_call: TRBV28
clone_size: many

cdr3_nt: TGTGCCAGCACCCCAGGGGACTACGAGCAGTACTTC
cdr3_aa: CASTPGDYEQYF
d_call: -
j_call: TRBJ2-7
v_call: TRBV6-2/TRBV6-3
clone_size: many

cdr3_nt: TGTGCCAGCAGTTTCCCTCTGAAAGCTGAAGCTTTCTTT
cdr3_aa: CASSFPLKAEAFF
d_call: -
j_call: TRBJ1-1
v_call: TRBV28
clone_size: -

cdr3_nt: TGTGCCAGCAGCCCAGCATACAGGGGCCACGAGCAGTACTTC
cdr3_aa: CASSPAYRGHEQYF
d_call: TRBD1
j_call: TRBJ2-7
v_call: TRBV7-6
clone_size: many

cdr3_nt: TGTGCCAGCAGCTACGGGACAAGAGGAAAACTGTTTTTT
cdr3_aa: CASSYGTRGKLFF
d_call: -
j_call: TRBJ1-4
v_call: TRBV7-9
clone_size: few